This T cell receptor (beta chain) was identified during a study of blood T cells in healthy people across ages. Whole-study findings and limits: With age, beta diversity per million T cells declined roughly linearly, significantly by 35 to 40. More naive CD4+ cells and higher diversity were found in long-lived than in aged donors. Naive T cell percentage strongly correlated with TCR beta diversity.

Points on this clonotype: The antigen remains unidentified. An end of the junction does not agree with germline; a read error may underlie this.

Primers used in a second PCR of about 6 to 12 cycles were a sample-barcoded 5' primer and a J-beta primer mix. TCRdb independently ran MiXCR on the 5' RACE reads; one entry per CDR3 protein. Among 800,000 to 950,000 distinct CDR3 sequences listed, about 36% were seen once. This CDR3 contains 13 residues. CDR1 is SGHVS and CDR2 is FQNEAQ in the germline V gene. This TCR came from a man younger than 30 in good health. The sequencing sample was made of blood. This chain uses TRBV7-8 with TRBJ2-4; tentatively, D is TRBD1 or TRBD2 (6 bases each). Gene TRBJ2-7 matches the end of the DNA better, so the J call may be wrong. CDR3 in amino acids: CTSSRGTSYEQYF. The CDR3, as DNA: TGTACCAGCAGCCGCGGGACATCCTACGAGCAGTACTTC.